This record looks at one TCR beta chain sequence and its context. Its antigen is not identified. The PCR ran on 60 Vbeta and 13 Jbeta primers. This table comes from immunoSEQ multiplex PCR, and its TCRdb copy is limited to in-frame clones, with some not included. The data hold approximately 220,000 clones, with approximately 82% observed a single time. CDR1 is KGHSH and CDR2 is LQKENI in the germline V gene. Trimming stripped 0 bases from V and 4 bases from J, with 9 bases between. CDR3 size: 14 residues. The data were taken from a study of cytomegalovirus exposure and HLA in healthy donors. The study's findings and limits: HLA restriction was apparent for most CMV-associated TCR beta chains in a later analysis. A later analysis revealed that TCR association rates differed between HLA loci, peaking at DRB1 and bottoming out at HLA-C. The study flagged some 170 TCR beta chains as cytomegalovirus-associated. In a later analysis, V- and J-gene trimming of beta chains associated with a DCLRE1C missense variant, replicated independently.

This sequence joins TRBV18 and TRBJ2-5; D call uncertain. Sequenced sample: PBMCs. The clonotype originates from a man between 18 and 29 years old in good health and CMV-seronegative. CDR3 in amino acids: CASSPPIRRETQYF. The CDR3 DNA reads TGTGCCAGCTCACCACCTATTCGTCGAGAGACCCAGTACTTC.